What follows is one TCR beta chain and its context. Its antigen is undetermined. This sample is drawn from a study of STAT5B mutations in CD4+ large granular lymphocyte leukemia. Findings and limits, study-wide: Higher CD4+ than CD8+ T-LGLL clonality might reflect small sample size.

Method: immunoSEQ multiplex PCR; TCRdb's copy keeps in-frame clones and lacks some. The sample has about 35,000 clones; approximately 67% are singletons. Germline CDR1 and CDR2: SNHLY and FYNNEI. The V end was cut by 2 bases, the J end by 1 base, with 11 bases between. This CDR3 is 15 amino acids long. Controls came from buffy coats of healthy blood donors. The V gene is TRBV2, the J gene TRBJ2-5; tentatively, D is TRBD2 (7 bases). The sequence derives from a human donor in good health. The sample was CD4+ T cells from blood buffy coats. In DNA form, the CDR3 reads TGTGCCAGCAGTGAACTGGGGGGGGCCCAAGAGACCCAGTACTTC. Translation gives CASSELGGAQETQYF.